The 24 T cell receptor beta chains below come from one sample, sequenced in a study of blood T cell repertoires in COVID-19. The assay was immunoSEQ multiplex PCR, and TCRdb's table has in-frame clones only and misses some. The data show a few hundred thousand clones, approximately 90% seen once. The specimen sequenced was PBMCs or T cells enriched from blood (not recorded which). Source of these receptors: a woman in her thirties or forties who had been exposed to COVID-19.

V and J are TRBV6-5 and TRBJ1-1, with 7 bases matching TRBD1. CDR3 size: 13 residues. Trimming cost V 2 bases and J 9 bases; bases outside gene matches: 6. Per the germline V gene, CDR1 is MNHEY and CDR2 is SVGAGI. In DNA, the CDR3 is TGTGCCAGCAGTTACGGGGGGACAGTTAAAGCTTTCTTT. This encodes CASSYGGTVKAFF.

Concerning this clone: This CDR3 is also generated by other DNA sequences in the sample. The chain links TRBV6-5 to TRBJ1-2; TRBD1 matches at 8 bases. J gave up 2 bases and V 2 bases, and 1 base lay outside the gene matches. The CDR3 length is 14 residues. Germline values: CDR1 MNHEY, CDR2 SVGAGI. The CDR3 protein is CASSYDRGNYGYTF. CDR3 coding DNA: TGTGCCAGCAGTTACGACAGGGGAAACTATGGCTACACCTTC.

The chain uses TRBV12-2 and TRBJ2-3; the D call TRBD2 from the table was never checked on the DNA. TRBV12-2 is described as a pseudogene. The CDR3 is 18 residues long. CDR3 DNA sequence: TGTGCAAGTCGCCCCGGGGTAGCGGGGCCCAATAGCACAGATACGCAGTATTTT. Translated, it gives CASRPGVAGPNSTDTQYF.

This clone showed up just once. The CDR3 reads CASSSPGLAGAAKNIQYF. Here the CDR3 DNA reads TGTGCCAGCAGCTCTCCGGGATTAGCGGGAGCTGCCAAAAACATTCAGTACTTC. The chain is built from TRBV7-9 and TRBJ2-4; 9 positions agree with TRBD2. V was clipped by 4 bases and J by 1 base; unmatched bases: 11. The CDR3 loop spans 18 amino acids. Germline-derived CDR1 and CDR2 are SEHNR and FQNEAQ (reference sequence).

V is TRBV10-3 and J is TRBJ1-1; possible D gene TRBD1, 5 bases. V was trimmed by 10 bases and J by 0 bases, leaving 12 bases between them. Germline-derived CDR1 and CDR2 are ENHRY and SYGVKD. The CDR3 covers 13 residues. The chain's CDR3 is CATAGFLNTEAFF. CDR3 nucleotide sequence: TGTGCCACCGCAGGGTTTCTGAACACTGAAGCTTTCTTT.

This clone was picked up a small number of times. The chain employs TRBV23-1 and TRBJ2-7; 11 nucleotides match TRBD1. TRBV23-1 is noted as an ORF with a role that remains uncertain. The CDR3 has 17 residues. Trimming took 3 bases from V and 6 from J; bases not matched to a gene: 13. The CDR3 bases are TGCGCCAGCAGTCACGACAACCCGGGACAGGGGGTTTTCGAGCAGTACTTC. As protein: CASSHDNPGQGVFEQYF.

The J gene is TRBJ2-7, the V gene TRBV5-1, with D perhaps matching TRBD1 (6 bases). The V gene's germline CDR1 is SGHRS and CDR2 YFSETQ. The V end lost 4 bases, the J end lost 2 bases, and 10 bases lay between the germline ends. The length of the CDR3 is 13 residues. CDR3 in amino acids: CASSPTGTYEQYF. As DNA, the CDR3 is TGCGCCAGCAGCCCAACAGGGACCTACGAGCAGTACTTC.

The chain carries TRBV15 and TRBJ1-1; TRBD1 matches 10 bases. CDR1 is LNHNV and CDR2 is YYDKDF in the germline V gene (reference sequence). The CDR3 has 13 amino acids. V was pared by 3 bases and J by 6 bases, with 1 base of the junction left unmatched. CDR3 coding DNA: TGTGCCACCAGCAGGACAGGGGGCTCTGAAGCTTTCTTT. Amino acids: CATSRTGGSEAFF.

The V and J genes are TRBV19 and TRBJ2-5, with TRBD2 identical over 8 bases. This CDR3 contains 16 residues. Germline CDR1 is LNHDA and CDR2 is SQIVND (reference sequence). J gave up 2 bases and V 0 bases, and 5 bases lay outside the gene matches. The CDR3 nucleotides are TGTGCCAGTAGTATAGATATTCGGGGGGGACAAGAGACCCAGTACTTC. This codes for CASSIDIRGGQETQYF.

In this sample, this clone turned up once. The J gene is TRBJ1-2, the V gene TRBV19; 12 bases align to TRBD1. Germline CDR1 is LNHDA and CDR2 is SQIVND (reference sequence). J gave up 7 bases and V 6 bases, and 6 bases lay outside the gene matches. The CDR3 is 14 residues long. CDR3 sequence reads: CASRSGQGAGGYTF. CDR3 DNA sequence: TGTGCCAGTAGATCGGGACAGGGGGCCGGTGGCTACACCTTC.

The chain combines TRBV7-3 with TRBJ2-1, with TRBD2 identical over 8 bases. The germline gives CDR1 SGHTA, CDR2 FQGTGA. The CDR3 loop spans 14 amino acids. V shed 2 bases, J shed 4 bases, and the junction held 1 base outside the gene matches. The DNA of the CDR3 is TGTGCCAGCAGCTTAGCGGGGGGATACAATGAGCAGTTCTTC. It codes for CASSLAGGYNEQFF.

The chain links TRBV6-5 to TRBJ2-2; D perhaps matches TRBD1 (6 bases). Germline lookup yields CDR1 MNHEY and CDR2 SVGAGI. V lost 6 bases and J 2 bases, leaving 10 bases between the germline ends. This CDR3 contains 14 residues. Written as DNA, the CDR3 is TGTGCCAGCAGGAGGACAGCTAACACCGGGGAGCTGTTTTTT. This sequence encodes CASRRTANTGELFF.

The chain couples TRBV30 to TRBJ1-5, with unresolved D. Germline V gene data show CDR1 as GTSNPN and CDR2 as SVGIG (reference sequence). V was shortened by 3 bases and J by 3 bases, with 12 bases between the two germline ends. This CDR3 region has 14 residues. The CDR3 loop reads CAWSLSGYNQPQHF. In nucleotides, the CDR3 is TGTGCCTGGAGCTTATCAGGTTACAATCAGCCCCAGCATTTT.

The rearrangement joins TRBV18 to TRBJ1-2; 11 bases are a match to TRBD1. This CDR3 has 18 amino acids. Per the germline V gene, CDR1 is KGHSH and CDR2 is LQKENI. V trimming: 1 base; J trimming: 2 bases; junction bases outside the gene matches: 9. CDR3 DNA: TGTGCCAGCTCACCACTCGGACAGGGGGCTTCAGGAAACTATGGCTACACCTTC. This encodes CASSPLGQGASGNYGYTF.

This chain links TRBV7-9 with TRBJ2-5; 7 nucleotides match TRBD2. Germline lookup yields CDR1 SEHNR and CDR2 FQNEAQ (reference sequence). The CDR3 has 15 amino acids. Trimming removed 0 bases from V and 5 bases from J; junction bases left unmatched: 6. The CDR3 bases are TGTGCCAGCAGCTTAGCCGGCGGGGGACGGGAGACCCAGTACTTC. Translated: CASSLAGGGRETQYF. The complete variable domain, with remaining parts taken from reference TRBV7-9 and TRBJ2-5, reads DTGVSQNPRHKITKRGQNVTFRCDPISEHNRLYWYRQTLGQGPEFLTYFQNEAQLEKSRLLSDRFSAERPKGSFSTLEIQRTEQGDSAMYLCASSLAGGGRETQYFGPGTRLLVL.

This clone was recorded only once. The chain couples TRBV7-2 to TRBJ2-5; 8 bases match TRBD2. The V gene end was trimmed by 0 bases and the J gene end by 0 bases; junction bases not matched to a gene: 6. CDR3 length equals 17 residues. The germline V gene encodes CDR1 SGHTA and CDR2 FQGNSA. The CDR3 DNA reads TGTGCCAGCAGCTTAGCATTGGCGGGAGGACACCAAGAGACCCAGTACTTC. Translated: CASSLALAGGHQETQYF.

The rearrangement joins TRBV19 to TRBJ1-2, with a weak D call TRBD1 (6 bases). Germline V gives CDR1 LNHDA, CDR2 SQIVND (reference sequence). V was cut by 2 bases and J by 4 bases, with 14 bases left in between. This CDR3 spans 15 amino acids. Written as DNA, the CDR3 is TGTGCCAGTAGTATACGCCCCGGACAGAGCTATGGCTACACCTTC. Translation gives CASSIRPGQSYGYTF.

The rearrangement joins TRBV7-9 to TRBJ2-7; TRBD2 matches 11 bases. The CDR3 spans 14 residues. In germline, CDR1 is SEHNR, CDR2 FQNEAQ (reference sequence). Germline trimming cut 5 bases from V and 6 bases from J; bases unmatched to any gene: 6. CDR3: CASSEGLADTEQYF. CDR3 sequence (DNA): TGTGCCAGCAGCGAGGGACTAGCGGACACCGAGCAGTACTTC.

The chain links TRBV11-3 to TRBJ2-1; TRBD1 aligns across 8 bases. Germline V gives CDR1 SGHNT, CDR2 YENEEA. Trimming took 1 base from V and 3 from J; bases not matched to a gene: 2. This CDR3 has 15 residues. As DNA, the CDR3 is TGTGCCAGCAGCTTAGTAGGACAGGGCTACAATGAGCAGTTCTTC. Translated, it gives CASSLVGQGYNEQFF.

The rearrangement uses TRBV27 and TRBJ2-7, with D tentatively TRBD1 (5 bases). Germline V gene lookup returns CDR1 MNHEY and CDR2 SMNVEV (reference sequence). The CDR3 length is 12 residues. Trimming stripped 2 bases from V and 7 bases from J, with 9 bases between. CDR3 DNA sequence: TGTGCCAGCAGTTTACAGGGTGTTGAGCAGTACTTC. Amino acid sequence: CASSLQGVEQYF.

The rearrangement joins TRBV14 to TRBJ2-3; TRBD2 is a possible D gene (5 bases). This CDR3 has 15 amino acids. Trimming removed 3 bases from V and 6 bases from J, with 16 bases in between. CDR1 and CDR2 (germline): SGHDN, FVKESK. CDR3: CASSQDSGTGDTQYF. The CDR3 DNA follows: TGTGCCAGCAGCCAGGATAGTGGAACGGGGGATACGCAGTATTTT. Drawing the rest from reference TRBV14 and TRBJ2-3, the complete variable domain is EAGVTQFPSHSVIEKGQTVTLRCDPISGHDNLYWYRRVMGKEIKFLLHFVKESKQDESGMPNNRFLAERTGGTYSTLKVQPAELEDSGVYFCASSQDSGTGDTQYFGPGTRLTVL.

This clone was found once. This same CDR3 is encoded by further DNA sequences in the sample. As DNA, the CDR3 is TGTGCCACCAGTGACACGGACTATGGCTACACCTTC. Its translation is CATSDTDYGYTF. V gene TRBV24-1 combines with J gene TRBJ1-2, with D uncertain. Germline CDR1 and CDR2: KGHDR and SFDVKD. CDR3 length: 12 amino acids. Trimming shortened V by 4 bases and J by 3 bases, and 5 bases separated the two germline ends.

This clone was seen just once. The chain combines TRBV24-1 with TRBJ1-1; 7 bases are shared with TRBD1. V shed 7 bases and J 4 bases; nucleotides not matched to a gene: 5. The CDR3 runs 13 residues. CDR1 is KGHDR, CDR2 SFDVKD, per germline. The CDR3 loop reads CATRDRDSTEAFF. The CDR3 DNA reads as TGTGCCACCAGAGACCGGGACAGCACTGAAGCTTTCTTT.

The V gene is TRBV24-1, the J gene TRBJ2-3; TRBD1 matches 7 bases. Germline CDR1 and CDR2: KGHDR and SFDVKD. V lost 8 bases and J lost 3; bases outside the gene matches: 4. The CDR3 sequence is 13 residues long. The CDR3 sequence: CATNDRVTDTQYF. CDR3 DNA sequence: TGTGCCACCAACGACAGGGTAACAGATACGCAGTATTTT.